A selection of T cell receptor beta chains follows, all from one sample in a study of T cells after yellow fever vaccination. TCRdb reprocessed the 5' RACE reads via MiXCR and lists one record per CDR3 protein. The data contain some 560,000 distinct CDR3 sequences, under 25% of them singletons. Source: PBMCs, taken 15 days after the yellow fever booster vaccination. These receptors came from a man under 40 who received the YFV17D yellow fever vaccine. Both conserved end residues are part of each CDR3. The D gene is left open where the match is weak. Not every row has a clone size; where given, it reads once, few, many or a size class.

v_call	d_call	clone_size	j_call	cdr3_nt	cdr3_aa
TRBV14	TRBD2	NA	TRBJ2-1	TGTGCCAGCACCAAAGGCGGGACTAGCACCTGGAATGAGCAGTTCTTC	CASTKGGTSTWNEQFF
TRBV6-5	TRBD2	NA	TRBJ2-1	TGTGCCAGCAGTTCAGCGGGAGGGCCCTACAATGAGCAGTTCTTC	CASSSAGGPYNEQFF
TRBV2	NA	few	TRBJ1-1	TGTGCCAGCAGAGCCACGCGCGTCTACACTGAAGCTTTCTTT	CASRATRVYTEAFF
TRBV28	NA	NA	TRBJ1-5	TGTGCCAGCAGTACCAGGGTGGCTCAGCCCCAGCATTTT	CASSTRVAQPQHF
TRBV12-3/TRBV12-4	NA	NA	TRBJ2-5	TGTGCCAGCAGTTTAGTTCTTAGGAGCTTCGGCAGCCGAGAGACCCAGTACTTC	CASSLVLRSFGSRETQYF
TRBV4-3	NA	NA	TRBJ2-3	TGCGCCAGCAGCCAAGCGCCAGGGAGCACAGATACGCAGTATTTT	CASSQAPGSTDTQYF
TRBV5-6	NA	NA	TRBJ1-6	TGTGCCAGCAGCTTACAGGATAATTCACCCCTCCACTTT	CASSLQDNSPLHF
TRBV4-3	TRBD1	NA	TRBJ1-6	TGCGCCAGCAGCCAGGACCTGTACCCGGACAGGGGGGATAATTCACCCCTCCACTTT	CASSQDLYPDRGDNSPLHF
TRBV7-2	NA	NA	TRBJ2-3	TGTGCCAGCAGCTTAGTGGGACTCCTCGGAAACACAGATACGCAGTATTTT	CASSLVGLLGNTDTQYF
TRBV7-9	NA	NA	TRBJ2-7	TGTGCCAGCAGCTTACTTGGGGGAGAAGTCGACGAGCAGTACTTC	CASSLLGGEVDEQYF
TRBV5-4	TRBD1	few	TRBJ2-3	TGTGCCAGCAGCTATGACAGGGGGTGGACAGATACGCAGTATTTT	CASSYDRGWTDTQYF
TRBV7-9	NA	few	TRBJ2-1	TGTGCCAGCAGCGCCCCCCGGGACTCCAGGGGGGGTGAGCAGTTCTTC	CASSAPRDSRGGEQFF
TRBV5-6	NA	few	TRBJ2-7	TGTGCCAGCAGTCGCGCCGTGGGCGAGCAGTACTTC	CASSRAVGEQYF
TRBV6-1	NA	few	TRBJ2-2	TGTGCCAGCAGTGGGGTCGAGGCGGTTAACACCGGGGAGCTGTTTTTT	CASSGVEAVNTGELFF
TRBV5-1	NA	NA	TRBJ2-2	TGCGCCAGCAGCTTGCAGGGGTACGGGGAGCTGTTTTTT	CASSLQGYGELFF
TRBV5-6	NA	NA	TRBJ2-5	TGTGCCAGCAGCTTGGTTACAAGCCAAGAGACCCAGTACTTC	CASSLVTSQETQYF
TRBV11-2	NA	few	TRBJ2-3	TGTGCCAGCAGCGCCGAGCTACCTGGTACGCAGTATTTT	CASSAELPGTQYF
TRBV12-3/TRBV12-4	NA	few	TRBJ2-7	TGTGCCAGCAGTTTGGGGAAGGAGGGAGCGCCTCACGAGCAGTACTTC	CASSLGKEGAPHEQYF
TRBV20-1	NA	NA	TRBJ2-3	TGCAGTGCTAGAGATCCCGCGGGATGGGGGACAGATACGCAGTATTTT	CSARDPAGWGTDTQYF
TRBV7-2	TRBD1	NA	TRBJ2-6	TGTGCCAGCAGCTTAGCAAACAGGGGAAGTGGGGCCAACGTCCTGACTTTC	CASSLANRGSGANVLTF
TRBV5-1	TRBD2	few	TRBJ2-1	TGCGCCAGCAGCTTGGTAGCTAGCGGGAACAATGAGCAGTTCTTC	CASSLVASGNNEQFF
TRBV30	NA	NA	TRBJ2-2	TGTGCCTCACACTCCGGGACAACGAACACCGGGGAGCTGTTTTTT	CASHSGTTNTGELFF
TRBV4-3	NA	NA	TRBJ1-6	TGCGCCAGCAGCCAAGGACAGCCTCGGGGTAATTCACCCCTCCACTTT	CASSQGQPRGNSPLHF
TRBV11-2	NA	NA	TRBJ2-1	TGTGCCAGCAGCTCGACGGCGATTAGCTCCTACAATGAGCAGTTCTTC	CASSSTAISSYNEQFF
TRBV7-7	NA	NA	TRBJ2-5	TGTGCCAGCAGCCAGCTCAGGGCCGAGACCCAGTACTTC	CASSQLRAETQYF
TRBV7-2	TRBD2	NA	TRBJ2-7	TGTGCCAGCAGCTTAGGGGGCGGGAGGGAATACTACGAGCAGTACTTC	CASSLGGGREYYEQYF
TRBV7-2	NA	NA	TRBJ2-3	TGTGCCAGCAGCCGCGGACAGCTCCTTCTTGCAGATACGCAGTATTTT	CASSRGQLLLADTQYF
TRBV10-3	NA	NA	TRBJ2-7	TGTGCCATCGCGAGAGGGGCCTCCTACGAGCAGTACTTC	CAIARGASYEQYF
TRBV4-3	NA	many	TRBJ2-7	TGCGCCAGCAGCCAAGGGAGCGGGTCCTACGAGCAGTACTTC	CASSQGSGSYEQYF
TRBV30	NA	NA	TRBJ1-5	TGTGCCTGGAGGCACAGGGATCAGCCCCAGCATTTT	CAWRHRDQPQHF
TRBV7-6	NA	NA	TRBJ1-4	TGTGCCAGCAGCTTAAGGCAGGGGAATGAAAAACTGTTTTTT	CASSLRQGNEKLFF
TRBV20-1	NA	few	TRBJ2-3	TGCAGTGCTGGAAGGGATTCCAAGGGTACGCAGTATTTT	CSAGRDSKGTQYF
TRBV7-8	NA	NA	TRBJ2-7	TGTGCCAGCAGCTTAGCGGGGTTCAGGAAGACCTACGAGCAGTACTTC	CASSLAGFRKTYEQYF
TRBV7-8	NA	few	TRBJ2-1	TGTGCCAGCAGCTTAGATCCAGGGGGAGCGGGAAATGAGCAGTTCTTC	CASSLDPGGAGNEQFF
TRBV7-3	TRBD2	NA	TRBJ2-2	TGTGCCAGCAGCTTATTTCCTAGCGGGAGGATCCTCGACACCGGGGAGCTGTTTTTT	CASSLFPSGRILDTGELFF
TRBV14	NA	few	TRBJ2-2	TGTGCCAGCAGACCGCCTTCAAACACCGGGGAGCTGTTTTTT	CASRPPSNTGELFF
TRBV7-8	NA	NA	TRBJ1-1	TGTGCCAGCAGCTTCCGCGGACAGCACCCTGAAGCTTTCTTT	CASSFRGQHPEAFF
TRBV20-1	NA	NA	TRBJ2-7	TGCAGTGCGGCGGGGAAATTCTACGAGCAGTACTTC	CSAAGKFYEQYF
TRBV12-3/TRBV12-4	NA	NA	TRBJ2-5	TGTGCCAGCAGTTTTGGGATCTCTAAAGTAGAGACCCAGTACTTC	CASSFGISKVETQYF
TRBV19	TRBD2	once	TRBJ2-1	TGTGCCAGTAGTATAAGGGCTAGCGGGAGTAATGAGCAGTTCTTC	CASSIRASGSNEQFF
TRBV27	NA	NA	TRBJ2-1	TGTGCCAGCAGGACCCCGATCGGCTACAATGAGCAGTTCTTC	CASRTPIGYNEQFF
TRBV29-1	TRBD2	few	TRBJ2-2	TGCAGCGCCCTGAGACTAGCGGGAGGCACCGGGGAGCTGTTTTTT	CSALRLAGGTGELFF
TRBV19	TRBD1	few	TRBJ1-2	TGTGCCAGTAGTTCGCGGACAGGGGCGCTTAACTATGGCTACACCTTC	CASSSRTGALNYGYTF
TRBV4-3	TRBD1	few	TRBJ2-1	TGCGCCAGCAGCCGATTAGCCGGGACAGGGCATGGCGAGCAGTTCTTC	CASSRLAGTGHGEQFF
TRBV28	TRBD2	NA	TRBJ2-7	TGTGCCAGCAGGTGGAAGACTAGCGGGAACTACGAGCAGTACTTC	CASRWKTSGNYEQYF
TRBV19	TRBD2	NA	TRBJ2-3	TGTGCCAGTAGTATGACTAGCGGGAGCCCAGATACGCCGTATTTT	CASSMTSGSPDTPYF